The T cell receptor beta chain under discussion was sequenced for a study of CD8 T cells in Susac syndrome. Study findings and constraints: TCR sequencing and HLA analysis covered a relatively small number of individuals.

Reverse transcription of roughly 0.5 to 1 ug RNA was performed with random hexamers. The amplification used immunoSEQ multiplex PCR on TCR beta CDR3; it spanned 54 Vbeta and 13 Jbeta. TCRdb independently ran MiXCR on the immunoSEQ multiplex PCR reads; one entry per CDR3 protein. The sample lists 150,000 to 200,000 distinct CDR3 sequences; approximately 96% were seen once. Comments on this clonotype: What it binds is not known.

The junction had 1 base not matched to a gene; V was cut back by 5 bases and J by 1 base. Germline loops: CDR1 MNHEY, CDR2 SVGAGI. This CDR3 is 13 amino acids long. Negative magnetic isolation gave CD8+ and CD4+ cells; FACS enriched CD8+ TEMRA. Sequencing was carried out using CD8+ T cells from PBMCs. This chain uses TRBV6-5 with TRBJ2-7, with 8 bases lining up with TRBD1. The sequence was collected from a human donor with multiple sclerosis. CDR3 sequence: CASSGTGSYEQYF. The DNA of the CDR3 is TGTGCCAGCAGTGGGACAGGATCCTACGAGCAGTACTTC.